This TCR beta chain was obtained from a study of radiation and T cells in renal cell carcinoma. Points from the study as a whole: Top tumor clonotypes rose in blood 2 weeks post-radiation, then contracted.

About this clone itself: Its specificity is unknown.

The time point was: baseline pretreatment blood. The treatment is: 15 Gy SBRT to primary tumor, nephrectomy 4 weeks later. Germline V gene lookup returns CDR1 SGHRS and CDR2 YFSETQ. There are 16 residues in the CDR3. Unmatched junction bases numbered 4, after V lost 2 bases and J lost 0 bases. Produced via immunoSEQ multiplex PCR; TCRdb's table is partial and in-frame only. This table has 100,000 or so clones, 86% appearing once. The receptor's source is a man aged 50 to 60 with renal cell carcinoma. Sequences were derived from blood, sampled from a patient whose treatment included radiotherapy and nephrectomy. The chain is built from TRBV5-1 and TRBJ2-3; 9 nucleotides agree with TRBD2. CDR3 protein: CASSFERGVSTDTQYF. The CDR3 nucleotides read TGCGCCAGCAGCTTCGAGCGGGGGGTTAGCACAGATACGCAGTATTTT.